This T cell receptor (beta chain) is from a study of tumor-infiltrating lymphocytes in primary liver carcinoma. DNA and RNA were both co-extracted from approximately 20-30 mg of bulk tissue that had not been sorted. Researchers took samples from five separate regions of each tumor. This clonotype came up many times. Its cognate antigen is unknown. A primer in the constant region served to generate TCR beta cDNA from approximately 460 ng of total RNA. A slightly modified ARM-PCR protocol with three nested multiplex PCR rounds produced these TCR beta libraries. TCRdb analysed the multiplex PCR reads with MiXCR anew, one entry per CDR3 protein. The sample shows 25,000 to 35,000 distinct CDR3 sequences, 76% of them seen only once. General study results and limits: Tumor-adjacent and tumor-blood pairs displayed less overlap than did pairs of tumor regions.

Input material: liver tumor tissue from sampling region 5. The subset was: tumor region T5, tumor centre. The sequence was collected from a man between 35 and 55 years old with primary liver carcinoma and hepatitis B virus infection.

CDR3 protein: CASSLHRGPRGEQYF. The CDR3 region has the DNA TGTGCCAGCAGTCTTCATCGGGGTCCTAGGGGGGAGCAGTACTTC. The chain employs TRBV2 and TRBJ2-7; maybe TRBD1 (6 bases). Trimming took 5 bases from V and 7 from J, leaving 21 bases between them. The CDR3 is 15 residues long. Germline V CDR1 and CDR2: SNHLY, FYNNEI.